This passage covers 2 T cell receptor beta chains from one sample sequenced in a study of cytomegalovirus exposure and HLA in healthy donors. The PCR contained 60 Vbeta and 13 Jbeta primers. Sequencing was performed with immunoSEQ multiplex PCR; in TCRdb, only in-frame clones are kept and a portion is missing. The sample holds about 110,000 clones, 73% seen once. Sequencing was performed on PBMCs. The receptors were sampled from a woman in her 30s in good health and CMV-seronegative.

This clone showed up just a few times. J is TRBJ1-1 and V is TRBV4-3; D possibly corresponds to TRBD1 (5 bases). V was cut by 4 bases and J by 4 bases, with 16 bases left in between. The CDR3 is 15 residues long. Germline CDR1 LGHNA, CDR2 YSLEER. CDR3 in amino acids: CASSPLGGGTTEAFF. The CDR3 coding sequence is TGCGCCAGCAGCCCTCTTGGGGGGGGGACCACTGAAGCTTTCTTT.

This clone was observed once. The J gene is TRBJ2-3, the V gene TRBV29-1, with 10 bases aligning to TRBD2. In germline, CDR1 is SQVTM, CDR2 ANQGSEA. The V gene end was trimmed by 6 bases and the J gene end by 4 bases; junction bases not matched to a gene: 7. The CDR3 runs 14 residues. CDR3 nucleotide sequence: TGCAGCGTAGGGACTAGCGCCGTCCCAGATACGCAGTATTTT. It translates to CSVGTSAVPDTQYF.